This TCR beta chain was identified in a study of post-analysis software for immune sequencing data. Overall study findings and caveats: Controls showed lower frequencies than patients for 5 or 6 TRBV segments, and TRBV5-6, TRBV5-1 and TRBV20-1 were among these.

CDR1 is SQVTM, CDR2 ANQGSEA, per germline. The CDR3 spans 13 residues. The V end was cut by 3 bases, the J end by 4 bases, with 12 bases between. This clonotype was detected only a few times. Its specificity is unknown. TCR beta libraries were prepared from cDNA with unique molecular identifiers. A single record per CDR3 protein comes from TCRdb applying MiXCR to the PCR reads. In the table there are fewer than 550,000 distinct CDR3 sequences, 30% to 40% of which are singletons. Material for sequencing was blood. V gene TRBV29-1 combines with J gene TRBJ2-5, with D perhaps assigned TRBD1 or TRBD2 (5 bases each). This sequence originates from a girl younger than 18 with multiple sclerosis. The CDR3 DNA reads TGCAGCGTTGAGTGGGGGATCGGAGAGACCCAGTACTTC. It codes for CSVEWGIGETQYF.